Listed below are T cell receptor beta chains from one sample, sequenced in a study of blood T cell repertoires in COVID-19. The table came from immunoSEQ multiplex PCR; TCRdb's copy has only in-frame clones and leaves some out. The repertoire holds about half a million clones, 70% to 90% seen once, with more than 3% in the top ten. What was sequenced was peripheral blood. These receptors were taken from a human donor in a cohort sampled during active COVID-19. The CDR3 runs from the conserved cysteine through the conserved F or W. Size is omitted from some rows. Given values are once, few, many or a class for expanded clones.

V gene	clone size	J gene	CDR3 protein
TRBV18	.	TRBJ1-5	CASSLLGTGLFGNQPQHF
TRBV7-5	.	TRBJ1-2	CARTPAAPTGGAYGYTF
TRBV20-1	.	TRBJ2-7	CSASRGGPYEQYF
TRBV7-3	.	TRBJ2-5	CASSLYGRVQETQYF
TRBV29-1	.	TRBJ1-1	CSPYKPVGTEAFF
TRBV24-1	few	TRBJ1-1	CATPKDRGNTEAFF
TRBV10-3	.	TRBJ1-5	CAIGQSNQPQHF
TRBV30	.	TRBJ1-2	CAWSVLGTGVGYTF
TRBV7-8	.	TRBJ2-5	CASSLGSRVDETQYF
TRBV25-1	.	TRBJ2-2	CASTTTVPTGELFF
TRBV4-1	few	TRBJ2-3	CASSQEGGKGTDTQYF
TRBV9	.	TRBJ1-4	CASSAAEGRDWGKLFF
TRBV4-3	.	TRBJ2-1	CASSQAGGLTEQFF
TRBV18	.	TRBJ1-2	CASSPVDSYGYTF
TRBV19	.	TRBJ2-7	CASSRQGIYEQYF
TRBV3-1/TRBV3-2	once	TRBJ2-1	CASSQEGGWVAGVDNEQFF
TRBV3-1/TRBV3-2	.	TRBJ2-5	CASSQDHSPHSGNRETQYF
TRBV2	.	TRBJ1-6	CASSITGRIRNSPLHF
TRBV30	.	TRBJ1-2	CAWGQGRGYGYTF
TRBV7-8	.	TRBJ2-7	CASSQDRGPSEQYF
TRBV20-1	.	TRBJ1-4	CSAFGNEKLFF
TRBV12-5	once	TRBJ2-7	CASANGVSYEQYF
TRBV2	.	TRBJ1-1	CARTTGRTEAFF
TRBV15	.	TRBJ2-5	CATSRDRQGSETQYF
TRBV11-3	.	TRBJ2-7	CASSPRGRQYEQYF
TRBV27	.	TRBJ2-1	CASNDRGSYNEQFF
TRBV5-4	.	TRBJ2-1	CASSLGTTFREQFF
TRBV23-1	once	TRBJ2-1	CASSPPGAGWGKVSDEQFF
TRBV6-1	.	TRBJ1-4	CASREREKLFF
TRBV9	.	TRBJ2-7	CASSAAPMAGAEKYF
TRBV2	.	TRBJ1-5	CASNTGTGGSQPQHF
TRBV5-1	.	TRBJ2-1	CASSLVITSGVEQFF
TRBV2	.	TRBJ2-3	CASSSSVAGIFTDTQYF
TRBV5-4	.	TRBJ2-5	CASKDGRAGLQETQYF
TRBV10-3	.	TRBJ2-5	CAIRGTGAQETQYF
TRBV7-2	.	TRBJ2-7	CASSLAPSSYEQYF
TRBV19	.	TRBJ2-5	CASSIALFRGQETQYF
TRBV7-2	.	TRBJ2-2	CASSIRQGNTGELFF
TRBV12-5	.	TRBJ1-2	CASGRDISYGYTF
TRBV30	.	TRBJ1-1	CAWATTGTEAFF
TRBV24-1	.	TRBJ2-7	CATSPTGNEQYF
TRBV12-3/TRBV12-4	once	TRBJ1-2	CASSLSGAGYTF
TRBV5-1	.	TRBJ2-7	CASSLVPGGRYEQYF
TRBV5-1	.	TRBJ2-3	CASSPYRGDTQYF
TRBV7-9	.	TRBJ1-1	CASSPDSEAFF
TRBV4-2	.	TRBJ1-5	CASSLDRTDQPQHF
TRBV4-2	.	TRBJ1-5	CASSPTYRGRVDQPQHF
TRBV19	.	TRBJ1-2	CASRIPSSYGYTF
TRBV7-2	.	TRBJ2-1	CASSFGGGGRTNEQFF
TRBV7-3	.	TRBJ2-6	CASSLTGTGVSGANVLTF
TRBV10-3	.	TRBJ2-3	CAISDPSETGRADTQYF
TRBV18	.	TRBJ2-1	CASSEGQGASYNEQFF
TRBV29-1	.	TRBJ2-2	CSVEDHPGQGFRRELFF
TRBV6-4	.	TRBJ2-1	CASSDWGSGRPSNEQFF
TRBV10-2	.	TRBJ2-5	CASSGAGRQETQYF
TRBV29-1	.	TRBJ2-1	CSSTRATEQFF
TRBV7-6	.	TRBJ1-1	CASSLLGGQPVVNTEAFF
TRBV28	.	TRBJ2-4	CASRDAQGMGAKNIQYF
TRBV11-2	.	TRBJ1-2	CASSLNTGGSGYTF
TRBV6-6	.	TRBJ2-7	CASSYSLGTSYEQYF